A selection of T cell receptor beta chains follows, all from one sample in a study of blood T cell repertoires in COVID-19. Data came from immunoSEQ multiplex PCR; TCRdb stores just in-frame clones and leaves some out. The sample contains roughly 98,000 clones, about 92% of which appear only once. The sample was peripheral blood. These receptors originate from a woman aged 55-70 years with active COVID-19. Each CDR3 is given without its conserved first and last residue.

v_call cdr3_length cdr3_aa
TRBV4-2 12 ASSGSGAADTQY
TRBV29-1 11 TGQGFDVTEAF
TRBV6-5 13 ASSSPAGTTTEAF
TRBV30 12 AWTPRTGADTQY
TRBV10-1 8 ATLLIEAF
TRBV10-2 12 ASSESTGRDTQY
TRBV3-1/TRBV3-2 13 ASSQEQSTDYGYT
TRBV18 12 ASSKGLDNNEQF
TRBV7-2 13 ASSFGDSRNEKLF
TRBV10-3 12 AIRRTGTPYEQY
TRBV6-5 14 ASSYQARLSNQPQH
TRBV12-3/TRBV12-4 9 ASSFGYGYT
TRBV30 12 AWGGTGIGYEQY
TRBV11-2 12 ASSLDSQTYEQY
TRBV3-1/TRBV3-2 9 ASSQQIEQF
TRBV7-3 12 ASSRLAGHNEQF
TRBV6-2/TRBV6-3 13 ASSSQGAVTGELF
TRBV28 13 ASSGQGAGNQPQH
TRBV3-1/TRBV3-2 19 ASSQEFGGRALRGRDNEQF
TRBV6-5 12 ASKGTGGNQPQH
TRBV28 13 ASSSINRSDGGYT
TRBV7-9 11 ASSSGFTDTQY
TRBV19 14 ASTPGWLAGTNEQF
TRBV10-3 13 AISDSRVYNYGYT
TRBV11-2 13 ASSLDMGQVYGYT
TRBV6-5 12 ASMREASYNEQF
TRBV10-2 13 ASSEQTGLWETQY
TRBV6-5 13 ASTKGGSNNYGYT
TRBV25-1 11 ASSESAIYEQY
TRBV5-1 14 ASSLDPQGNNEKLF
TRBV11-2 14 ASSKGQSSYNSPLH
TRBV30 12 AWKTDLHSYEQY
TRBV7-9 13 ASSLNHRVTDTQY